The rows below give T cell receptor beta chains drawn from one sample of a study of metastatic and nonmetastatic thyroid tumors. TCRdb re-analyzed the PCR reads through MiXCR. The sample includes 5,500 to 7,500 clones, about 27% of them seen just once. The sample was adjacent normal tissue. Receptor source: a female donor with papillary thyroid cancer or a benign thyroid nodule (not recorded which). Some clones in this sample may be carry-over from other donors' samples. Each CDR3 is given with its conserved first and last residue. The D gene is left open where the match is weak. Size tells how often a clone was seen (once, few, many) or the class of an expanded clone, and some rows leave it out.

size: .; D: .; J: TRBJ1-4; V: TRBV24-1; CDR3: CATSDPNRDKRTATNEKLFF; DNA: TGTGCCACCAGTGACCCTAACCGGGACAAGAGGACTGCAACTAATGAAAAACTGTTTTTT
size: few; D: TRBD1; J: TRBJ1-4; V: TRBV28; CDR3: CASSSSTGGNEKLFF; DNA: TGTGCCAGCAGTTCCTCGACAGGGGGGAATGAAAAACTGTTTTTT
size: .; D: .; J: TRBJ2-5; V: TRBV15; CDR3: CAASRERGGETQYF; DNA: TGTGCCGCCAGCAGAGAAAGGGGAGGAGAGACCCAGTACTTC
size: .; D: .; J: TRBJ1-5; V: TRBV6-1; CDR3: CASSDRKAGDQPQHF; DNA: TGTGCCAGCAGTGATCGTAAGGCTGGGGATCAGCCCCAGCATTTT
size: few; D: .; J: TRBJ1-5; V: TRBV20-1; CDR3: CSARARGLVRQPQHF; DNA: TGCAGTGCTAGAGCTCGGGGTTTGGTAAGGCAGCCCCAGCATTTT
size: .; D: TRBD2; J: TRBJ2-5; V: TRBV6-1; CDR3: CASSLTAGGLETQYF; DNA: TGTGCCAGCAGTTTAACGGCGGGGGGATTGGAGACCCAGTACTTC
size: medium-sized; D: .; J: TRBJ1-1; V: TRBV12-3/TRBV12-4; CDR3: CASSPRTEMNTEAFF; DNA: TGTGCCAGCAGTCCGAGGACAGAAATGAACACTGAAGCTTTCTTT
size: .; D: .; J: TRBJ2-7; V: TRBV11-2; CDR3: CASSLEQIMYF; DNA: TGTGCCAGCAGCTTAGAGCAGATAATGTACTTC
size: .; D: .; J: TRBJ2-7; V: TRBV28; CDR3: CASSLDGSHSYEQYF; DNA: TGTGCCAGCAGTTTGGATGGTTCACACTCCTACGAGCAGTACTTC
size: many; D: .; J: TRBJ1-2; V: TRBV28; CDR3: CASSAGQSQVEGYTF; DNA: TGTGCCAGCAGTGCGGGACAATCCCAAGTGGAGGGCTACACCTTC
size: .; D: TRBD1; J: TRBJ2-5; V: TRBV28; CDR3: CASIRTGSNQETQYF; DNA: TGTGCCAGCATCAGGACAGGCTCGAACCAAGAGACCCAGTACTTC
size: large; D: TRBD2; J: TRBJ2-1; V: TRBV6-2/TRBV6-3; CDR3: CASRDWTSGIPNEQFF; DNA: TGTGCCAGCAGAGACTGGACTAGCGGAATCCCCAATGAGCAGTTCTTC
size: medium-sized; D: .; J: TRBJ2-7; V: TRBV5-6; CDR3: CASSLVRGLQYF; DNA: TGTGCCAGCAGCTTGGTGCGTGGACTACAGTACTTC
size: .; D: .; J: TRBJ1-2; V: TRBV11-2; CDR3: CASSLEWNYGYTF; DNA: TGTGCCAGCAGCTTAGAGTGGAACTATGGCTACACCTTC
size: .; D: .; J: TRBJ2-3; V: TRBV6-2/TRBV6-3; CDR3: CASSPVNPGQVADTQYF; DNA: TGTGCCAGCAGTCCCGTAAACCCGGGGCAGGTAGCAGATACGCAGTATTTT
size: .; D: .; J: TRBJ2-7; V: TRBV5-1; CDR3: CASSPDSPYEQYF; DNA: TGCGCCAGCAGCCCGGACAGCCCCTACGAGCAGTACTTC
size: .; D: .; J: TRBJ1-3; V: TRBV6-2/TRBV6-3; CDR3: CASSSGTWTTGNTIYF; DNA: TGTGCCAGCAGTTCCGGGACATGGACTACCGGAAACACCATATATTTT
size: .; D: .; J: TRBJ2-7; V: TRBV28; CDR3: CASKLSGFSYEQYF; DNA: TGTGCCAGCAAACTCTCCGGGTTCTCCTACGAGCAGTACTTC
size: many; D: TRBD1; J: TRBJ2-2; V: TRBV13; CDR3: CASSTRGQENTGELFF; DNA: TGTGCCAGCAGTACGCGGGGACAGGAGAACACCGGGGAGCTGTTTTTT
size: .; D: .; J: TRBJ1-3; V: TRBV5-1; CDR3: CASSLGGAISTGNTIYF; DNA: TGCGCCAGCAGCTTGGGGGGGGCAATTAGCACTGGAAACACCATATATTTT
size: few; D: TRBD1; J: TRBJ1-2; V: TRBV10-3; CDR3: CAISEADRDPSGYTF; DNA: TGTGCCATCAGTGAGGCGGACAGGGATCCTTCTGGCTACACCTTC
size: medium-sized; D: .; J: TRBJ1-1; V: TRBV2; CDR3: CASTGAMGTEAFF; DNA: TGTGCCAGCACTGGGGCGATGGGCACTGAAGCTTTCTTT
size: .; D: .; J: TRBJ2-3; V: TRBV20-1; CDR3: CSASHTDTQYF; DNA: TGCAGTGCTAGTCACACAGATACGCAGTATTTT
size: few; D: .; J: TRBJ2-2; V: TRBV12-3/TRBV12-4; CDR3: CASTYTGELFF; DNA: TGTGCCAGCACCTACACCGGGGAGCTGTTTTTT
size: .; D: .; J: TRBJ1-6; V: TRBV6-1; CDR3: CASRKEGNSPLHF; DNA: TGTGCCAGCAGGAAAGAGGGGAATTCACCCCTCCACTTT
size: many; D: .; J: TRBJ2-2; V: TRBV3-1; CDR3: CASSGNRAYTGELFF; DNA: TGTGCCAGCAGCGGAAACCGGGCCTACACCGGGGAGCTGTTTTTT